What follows is one T cell receptor beta chain and its context. What it recognizes is unknown. This sample is drawn from a study of cytomegalovirus exposure and HLA in healthy donors. Study-wide results and limits: Later analysis identified a missense DCLRE1C variant that was linked to TCR beta V- and J-gene trimming. The study recorded over 150 TCR beta chains that were cytomegalovirus-associated.

The PCR was carried out with 60 Vbeta primers and 13 Jbeta primers. Clones were read by immunoSEQ multiplex PCR, and TCRdb kept only the in-frame ones, dropping some. This sample has around 120,000 clones, with 70% to 85% found just once. This CDR3 has 18 residues. The junction had 0 bases not matched to a gene; V was cut back by 0 bases and J by 0 bases. Germline assignment: CDR1 KGHSH and CDR2 LQKENI. Specimen: PBMCs. This sequence originates from a boy under 10 years old in good health and CMV-seronegative. The J gene is TRBJ2-1, the V gene TRBV18, with 15 bases lining up with TRBD2. The CDR3 DNA is TGTGCCAGCTCACCACCGGGACTAGCGGGAGGCTCCTACAATGAGCAGTTCTTC. It encodes CASSPPGLAGGSYNEQFF.